The 9 T cell receptor beta chains below all came from one sample that was sequenced in a study of OX40 agonist ivuxolimab in advanced cancers. Method: immunoSEQ multiplex PCR; TCRdb's copy keeps in-frame clones and lacks some. This sample has tens of thousands of clones; roughly 80% occur once, and the top ten carry approximately 20%. The material sequenced was CD4+ or CD8+ T cells sorted from blood, taken in a trial of the OX40 agonist ivuxolimab. Source of these receptors: an adult with an advanced solid tumor such as melanoma, head and neck, liver or kidney cancer.

This chain joins TRBV11-3 and TRBJ2-4; 10 bases line up with TRBD1. The CDR3 runs 14 residues. The ends lost 5 bases at V and 8 bases at J; junction bases unmatched: 6. Per germline, CDR1 SGHNT and CDR2 YENEEA. The CDR3 loop is CASSATGGEDIQYF. CDR3 nucleotides: TGTGCCAGCAGCGCGACAGGGGGCGAAGACATTCAGTACTTC.

The chain combines TRBV27 with TRBJ2-5, with TRBD1 matching over 10 bases. Germline CDR1 reads MNHEY; CDR2 reads SMNVEV (reference sequence). The CDR3 runs to 16 residues. J lost 5 bases, V lost 5 bases, and 11 bases had no gene match. The CDR3 sequence: CASSLTGGGILETQYF. The CDR3 DNA reads as TGTGCCAGCAGTCTGACAGGGGGCGGAATCCTTGAGACCCAGTACTTC.

The chain carries TRBV7-9 and TRBJ2-2; D gene uncertain. The CDR3 length is 11 residues. From germline, CDR1 is SEHNR and CDR2 FQNEAQ (reference sequence). Trimming removed 10 bases at V and 2 bases at J, with 5 bases between. CDR3 sequence reads: CATRNTGELFF. The CDR3 nucleotides are TGTGCCACCCGAAACACCGGGGAGCTGTTTTTT.

The chain recombines TRBV6-1 with TRBJ2-7; 9 bases line up with TRBD1. V was clipped by 3 bases and J by 3 bases; unmatched bases: 3. This CDR3 spans 14 amino acids. Germline values: CDR1 MNHNS, CDR2 SASEGT. CDR3 bases: TGTGCCAGCAGTGAGGCGGGACAGGGCTACGAGCAGTACTTC. Protein product: CASSEAGQGYEQYF.

The chain carries TRBV7-8 and TRBJ1-2; 7 nucleotides match TRBD1. This CDR3 is 17 amino acids long. J was trimmed by 5 bases and V by 5 bases; bases with no gene match: 17. Germline-derived CDR1 and CDR2 are SGHVS and FQNEAQ. The CDR3 nucleotides are TGTGCCAGCAGCCCCGAGGAGGGCGGGACAGCTGCGTATGGCTACACCTTC. Translation gives CASSPEEGGTAAYGYTF. The full variable domain, with the rest looked up from reference TRBV7-8 and TRBJ1-2, is GAGVSQSPRYKVAKRGQDVALRCDPISGHVSLFWYQQALGQGPEFLTYFQNEAQLDKSGLPSDRFFAERPEGSVSTLKIQRTQQEDSAVYLCASSPEEGGTAAYGYTFGSGTRLTVV.

The chain employs TRBV25-1 and TRBJ2-3; the D call may be TRBD1 or TRBD2 (6 bases each). The V end was cut by 4 bases, the J end by 7 bases, with 15 bases between. The CDR3 has 14 amino acids. Germline V gene data show CDR1 as MGHDK and CDR2 as SYGVNS. CDR3 nucleotide sequence: TGTGCCAGCAGTGTCGATAGGGGGGCGAATACGCAGTATTTT. It is translated as CASSVDRGANTQYF.

V is TRBV7-3 and J is TRBJ2-7; D call uncertain. Germline values: CDR1 SGHTA, CDR2 FQGTGA. The CDR3 runs to 13 residues. V lost 5 bases to trimming and J lost 1 base, with 9 bases between them. DNA of the CDR3: TGTGCCAGCAGCCAGACACCATCCTACGAGCAGTACTTC. Residues: CASSQTPSYEQYF.

The chain uses TRBV27 and TRBJ2-7; D is perhaps TRBD2 (6 bases). CDR1 and CDR2 (germline): MNHEY, SMNVEV (reference sequence). The ends were cut back, 4 bases at V and 3 bases at J, with 10 bases in the middle. There are 13 residues in the CDR3. The chain's CDR3 is CASSSSDRYEQYF. The CDR3 nucleotides are TGTGCCAGCAGTTCTAGCGACCGCTACGAGCAGTACTTC.

The rearrangement links TRBV28 to TRBJ1-5; 8 nucleotides align to TRBD1. V was pared by 1 base and J by 2 bases, with 4 bases of the junction left unmatched. The CDR3 runs to 16 residues. Looked up from germline, CDR1 is MDHEN and CDR2 is SYDVKM. CDR3 loop: CASSLLVTGGNQPQHF. The CDR3, as DNA: TGTGCCAGCAGTTTATTGGTGACAGGGGGCAATCAGCCCCAGCATTTT.